A selection of T cell receptor beta chains follows, all from one sample in a study of cytomegalovirus exposure and HLA in healthy donors. Sequencing was performed with immunoSEQ multiplex PCR; in TCRdb, only in-frame clones are kept and a portion is missing. Here the sample spans over 130,000 clones, around four fifths being singletons. Sequencing was done on a sample of PBMCs. The receptors were sampled from a man aged 25 to 40 in good health and CMV-seropositive. The CDR3 runs from the conserved cysteine through the conserved F or W. A D gene is named only where the DNA matches it firmly. Expanded clones get a size class; other rows say once, few or many, or leave the size out.

>NA|TRBD1|TRBV6-6|TRBJ1-4
TGTGCCAGCAGTTACTCTAGGACAGGGTCAGAAAAACTGTTTTTT
CASSYSRTGSEKLFF
>NA|TRBD1|TRBV18|TRBJ1-2
TGTGCCAGCTCACCACTCTCCGGGACAGGGGAGTATGGCTACACCTTC
CASSPLSGTGEYGYTF
>once|TRBD1|TRBV28|TRBJ2-5
TGTGCCAGCAGCCGTGGACAGGCCCATATCGGAGTGACCCAGTACTTC
CASSRGQAHIGVTQYF
>few|TRBD1|TRBV9|TRBJ2-5
TGTGCCAGCGGGACAGGGGAGGAGACCCAGTACTTC
CASGTGEETQYF
>NA|NA|TRBV7-9|TRBJ2-4
TGTGCCAGCAGCTCCCCCTCCAAAAACATTCAGTACTTC
CASSSPSKNIQYF
>NA|NA|TRBV6-6|TRBJ2-2
TGTGCCAGCAGTAGTCAGGCTAAAGTCGGGGAGCTGTTTTTT
CASSSQAKVGELFF
>NA|TRBD1|TRBV6-5|TRBJ2-1
TGTGCCAGCAGTTACGGAGGACAGGGGGCGCGGAATGAGCAGTTCTTC
CASSYGGQGARNEQFF
>NA|NA|TRBV9|TRBJ1-3
TGTGCCAGCAGCGATGGGGCCTTCTCTGGAAACACCATATATTTT
CASSDGAFSGNTIYF
>once|NA|TRBV11-2|TRBJ1-2
TGTGCCAGCAGCTCCGGGGAGGGCTATGGCTACACCTTC
CASSSGEGYGYTF
>NA|TRBD2|TRBV11-3|TRBJ2-1
TGTGCCAGCAGCTTAGCCATATCCCCAGCGGGAGAAGGGAATGAGCAGTTCTTC
CASSLAISPAGEGNEQFF
>NA|NA|TRBV2|TRBJ1-1
TGTGCCAGCAGCTCCTACGGCGGAATGAACACTGAAGCTTTCTTT
CASSSYGGMNTEAFF
>NA|NA|TRBV7-9|TRBJ2-2
TGTTCCAGCACCCTAGGAGGAGTCGGGGAGCTGTTTTTT
CSSTLGGVGELFF
>NA|NA|TRBV19|TRBJ2-1
TGTGCCAGTAGTAGGGAGGCGTCCTACAATGAGCAGTTCTTC
CASSREASYNEQFF
>few|TRBD2|TRBV10-3|TRBJ2-7
TGTGCCAGCCAACCGGGACTAGCGGACTACGAGCAGTACTTC
CASQPGLADYEQYF
>NA|NA|TRBV6-5|TRBJ2-7
TGTGCCAGCAGTTACGACTTACAAACCTACGAGCAGTACTTC
CASSYDLQTYEQYF
>NA|TRBD2|TRBV7-6|TRBJ2-5
TGTGCCAGCAGCTTAGCTAGCGGGGGGGTCCAGACCCAGTACTTC
CASSLASGGVQTQYF
>NA|TRBD1|TRBV28|TRBJ1-2
TGTGCCAGCAGTTCAGCAGGGGGCGAGGCCAACTATGGCTACACCTTC
CASSSAGGEANYGYTF
>NA|TRBD1|TRBV6-5|TRBJ1-2
TGTGCCAGCAGTTGGACAGGGGGCCCCACCTTC
CASSWTGGPTF
>NA|NA|TRBV12-5|TRBJ2-5
TGTGCTAGTGGTTTGCCGGTCCAAGAGACCCAGTACTTC
CASGLPVQETQYF
>NA|NA|TRBV5-1|TRBJ2-3
TGCGCCAGCAGCTTGGCCGCCGGAGCTGGGAGCACAGATACGCAGTATTTT
CASSLAAGAGSTDTQYF
>NA|TRBD2|TRBV11-2|TRBJ2-1
TGTGCCAGCAGCCCGACCCCCGGGACTAGCGGGATCGCGCAGTTCTTC
CASSPTPGTSGIAQFF
>NA|NA|TRBV6-1|TRBJ1-4
TGTGCCAGCAGTGATGAGGGACTACCTAATGAAAAACTGTTTTTT
CASSDEGLPNEKLFF
>NA|TRBD1|TRBV30|TRBJ1-2
TGTGCCTGCCGGGACAGGAGGAGGGACGGCTACACCTTC
CACRDRRRDGYTF
>NA|TRBD1|TRBV5-4|TRBJ2-3
TGTGCCAGCGGCCGGGACAGGGACACAGATACGCAGTATTTT
CASGRDRDTDTQYF
>NA|NA|TRBV27|TRBJ1-5
TGTGCCAGCAGTCCGGTGGACACTCGTTGGCCCCAGCATTTT
CASSPVDTRWPQHF
>NA|NA|TRBV7-2|TRBJ2-5
TGTGCCAGCAGCCCACCAGCGGAAGAGACCCAGTACTTC
CASSPPAEETQYF
>NA|NA|TRBV27|TRBJ1-2
TGTGCCAGCAGTTTGAGGGGAGGCTATGGCTACACCTTC
CASSLRGGYGYTF
>NA|NA|TRBV7-2|TRBJ2-1
TGTGCCAGCAGCTTAGAGCAGGGTAGCAATGAGCAGTTCTTC
CASSLEQGSNEQFF
>NA|TRBD1|TRBV9|TRBJ2-4
TGTGCCAGCAGCGCCCTGACAGGGGACAAAAACATTCAGTACTTC
CASSALTGDKNIQYF
>NA|TRBD2|TRBV9|TRBJ2-3
TGTGCCAGCAGCGGGGAACACCGGGGGGTGGCAGATACGCAGTATTTT
CASSGEHRGVADTQYF
>NA|NA|TRBV28|TRBJ2-7
TGTGCCAGCAGTTTAGGGGTCAGGGCGAGCTCCTACGAGCAGTACTTC
CASSLGVRASSYEQYF
>NA|TRBD2|TRBV27|TRBJ2-3
TGTGCCAGCAGTCCACCGCCAACTAGCGAACCCACAGATACGCAGTATTTT
CASSPPPTSEPTDTQYF
>NA|NA|TRBV11-2|TRBJ1-4
TGTGCCAGCACCCGGGGGGACGGTTATGAAAAACTGTTTTTT
CASTRGDGYEKLFF
>NA|TRBD2|TRBV18|TRBJ2-5
TGTGCCAGCTCTAGAGCGGGGCCGCAAGAGACCCAGTACTTC
CASSRAGPQETQYF
>NA|TRBD1|TRBV14|TRBJ1-2
TGTGCCAGCAGCCGGCGACAGGGGGGCTATGGCTACACCTTC
CASSRRQGGYGYTF
>NA|TRBD2|TRBV29-1|TRBJ2-2
TGCAGCGCCTCAGAAGCGGGAGGGAGGACCGGGGAGCTGTTTTTT
CSASEAGGRTGELFF
>NA|TRBD2|TRBV27|TRBJ2-5
TGTGCCAGCAGTCCGCGGACTAGCGGGAACACAGAGACCCAGTACTTC
CASSPRTSGNTETQYF
>NA|TRBD1|TRBV5-1|TRBJ2-1
TGCGCCAGCAGCTTGACGGGACAGGGGTACAATGAGCAGTTCTTC
CASSLTGQGYNEQFF
>NA|TRBD1|TRBV7-9|TRBJ1-2
TGTTCCAGCAGCTCTGGGACAGGGGGCTATCGGGGCTACACCTTC
CSSSSGTGGYRGYTF
>NA|NA|TRBV4-2|TRBJ2-6
TGTGCCAGCAGCCAAGATGAGAGAGTTGGGGCCAACGTCCTGACTTTC
CASSQDERVGANVLTF
>NA|NA|TRBV7-2|TRBJ1-2
TGTGCCAGCAGCTTAGGGGGGCTGGGTGGCTACACCTTC
CASSLGGLGGYTF
>NA|TRBD1|TRBV20-1|TRBJ1-1
TGCAGTGCTGAGACAGGGGAATGGTCTTTCTTT
CSAETGEWSFF
>NA|TRBD1|TRBV19|TRBJ1-5
TGTGCCAGTAGTATAGGGGACAGGGCCTATAGCAATCAGCCCCAGCATTTT
CASSIGDRAYSNQPQHF
>NA|NA|TRBV5-1|TRBJ2-7
TGCGCCAGCAGCTCGGGGTTGGGCTCCTACGGGCAGTACTTC
CASSSGLGSYGQYF
>few|NA|TRBV10-3|TRBJ1-1
TGTGCCATCAGACAGTTGAACACTGAAGCTTTCTTT
CAIRQLNTEAFF
>NA|NA|TRBV1|TRBJ2-1
TGCACCAGCAGCCAAGTAACTAGCGGGATTGAGCAGTTCTTC
CTSSQVTSGIEQFF
>NA|TRBD2|TRBV5-4|TRBJ2-7
TGTGCCAGCAGCTTGGGAGGCACTAGCGGGAGGTACGAGCAGTACTTC
CASSLGGTSGRYEQYF
>NA|TRBD1|TRBV10-2|TRBJ1-2
TGCGCCAGCAGGGACAGGCGGCATGGCTACACCTTC
CASRDRRHGYTF